The source of this T cell receptor beta chain is a study of cytomegalovirus exposure and HLA in healthy donors. Findings and caveats of the study: Using the classifier, cytomegalovirus status was reportedly diagnosed with high specificity and sensitivity.

PCR amplification relied on 60 Vbeta primers (plus 13 Jbeta primers). Repertoires were generated with immunoSEQ multiplex PCR, while TCRdb's copy carries only in-frame clones and drops some. The data hold 140,000 or so clones, with around 90% observed a single time. Deletions cut 5 bases from V and 4 bases from J, with 14 bases between. Per germline, CDR1 SNHLY and CDR2 FYNNEI. The CDR3 length is 14 residues. About this clone itself: Its antigen is unidentified.

Sequencing used PBMCs. The J gene is TRBJ1-2, the V gene TRBV2, with D perhaps TRBD1 (6 bases). This receptor was identified in a woman between 40 and 55 years old in good health and CMV-seronegative. The CDR3 coding sequence is TGTGCCAGCAGTACCGACAGGTACTCCTATGGCTACACCTTC. This gives the protein CASSTDRYSYGYTF.